The clone carrying this T cell receptor (beta chain) was observed a single time. Between the trimmed V and J ends, which lost 1 base and 3 bases, there was a span of 25 bases. This CDR3 contains 19 residues. The germline V gene has CDR1 DFQATT and CDR2 SNEGSKA (reference sequence). The sample belongs to a study of CD8 T cells in Susac syndrome. CD8+ and CD4+ T cells taken from blood had their TCR beta sequenced. Controls were healthy donors chosen to match patients in age and sex. Negative isolation was used for CD8+ and CD4+ T cells and FACS enrichment for TEMRA cells. RNA totalling about 0.45 to 1 ug underwent reverse transcription with random hexamers. The authors amplified TCR beta CDR3 across 54 Vbeta and 13 Jbeta using immunoSEQ multiplex PCR. TCRdb recomputed calls from the immunoSEQ multiplex PCR reads with MiXCR, one row per CDR3 protein. The profile shows some 150,000 distinct CDR3 sequences, 94% of them singletons.

V is TRBV20-1 and J is TRBJ2-1, with a possible D match to TRBD1 (5 bases). The sample consisted of CD8+ T cells from PBMCs. The sequence was obtained from a human donor in good health. The CDR3 reads CSARAPRAGLSTYYNEQFF. CDR3 nucleotides: TGCAGTGCTAGAGCCCCCCGGGCAGGGTTGTCAACCTACTACAATGAGCAGTTCTTC.